What follows is one T cell receptor (beta chain) and its context. This clone was detected only a few times. The clone's antigen remains unknown. Base qualities were left out, and no much larger clone turns up one base away. From each donor, a single peripheral blood sample of 95 to 150 mL on average was drawn into heparinised tubes. Naive, central memory, regulatory and stem cell-like memory CD4+ T cells were sorted on a BD FACSAria II using a panel including CD45RO, CCR7, CD25, CD127, CD95 and CD27. A purity above 95% was achieved for all sorted populations. PBMCs were isolated right away by Lymphoprep density gradient centrifugation and were stained directly, without culture. So that batch effects would be minimized, each experiment stained and sorted samples in pairs, pairing one healthy donor with one patient. These data originate in a study of beta chain features in type 1 diabetes (dated by TCRdb to about 2018). About the investigation overall: Mean age, gender distribution, total cell number and subset yield were not different between patients and healthy donors. The study compared the TCRB repertoires of sorted circulating CD4+ T cell subsets in recently diagnosed type 1 diabetes patients with those in matched healthy donors. Across all samples, approximately 100 million sorted cells were examined, and cell number per subset correlated strongly with RNA yield. Naive and central memory subsets were obtained from all 28 donors, but regulatory and stem cell-like memory subsets were isolated from only 8 patients and roughly eight healthy donors. The investigation overall reported the following: At VDJ recombination sites, patients with type 1 diabetes made fewer insertions and deleted more nucleotides, a pattern implying thymic rearrangement abnormalities. A moderate but significant shortening of TCRB CDR3 length was observed in type 1 diabetes patients in all four CD4+ subsets. Because cDNA was sequenced instead of genomic DNA, activated cells with high expression could be over-represented, although the groups did not differ in activation or CD3 levels. Only small numbers of individuals were included in the HLA sub-analyses, which left unresolved whether HLA type had any influence on TCRB rearrangement. Naive, central memory and regulatory TCRB repertoires appeared more similar among patients than among healthy donors. PCR may preferentially amplify shorter templates, but because patient and control samples were amplified and corrected together, any resulting skew would affect both groups equally.

The germline ends are 8 bases apart after V is trimmed by 1 base and J by 1 base. CDR1 and CDR2 were assigned from the germline V gene as SGDLS and YYNGEE. The CDR3 spans 14 residues, from the cysteine through the phenylalanine. Of the read, only the CDR3 DNA is kept; its 42 bases are in frame from base 1. The High Capacity cDNA Reverse Transcription Kit was used to reverse transcribe all of the isolated RNA, meaning that expressed TCRB transcripts were what got sequenced. Deep immunoSEQ sequencing was performed on naive, central memory and regulatory T cell samples, with an average of roughly 4 million total reads per sample. After sorted cells were lysed in RLT buffer, RNA was extracted with DNase-treated RNeasy Micro or Mini kits, with the choice depending on cell number. Each cell subset was processed separately to prevent cross-contamination, with patient and healthy donor samples processed together. The immunoSEQ multiplex PCR was used to amplify TCRB sequences from cDNA, generating 87-bp fragments that spanned the CDR3 region. Amplicons were sequenced on the Illumina HiSeq platform. As for the authors' bioinformatics: Synthetic template baselines were used to correct PCR bias computationally, reads within Hamming distance 2 were collapsed, and singletons that could not be merged were discarded. Reads were aligned against IMGT so that V, D and J genes, CDR3 length and insertions or deletions at six rearrangement sites could be assigned. Within each subset, clonotype counts were normalized to sorted cell number, after which true diversity and Gini coefficients were computed with the tcR R package. The overlap coefficient, calculated on TCRB nucleotide sequences, was used to quantify repertoire sharing. TCRdb mirrors the immuneACCESS table, restricted to in-frame sequences. Some clones are absent from its copies; in checked studies, under half trace to an unresolved V gene, and the reason for the others is unknown. The DNA gave D and trimming, while V, J and clone size come from that table. Here the sample has 130,000 or so clones; around a tenth occur a single time. The top ten hold approximately 0.65% of the sample.

The chain is assembled from TRBV9 and TRBJ2-5; the D gene cannot be resolved reliably. Material for sequencing was central memory CD4+ T cells from blood. The receptor's source is a woman in her forties in good health. The CDR3 protein: CASSVSWAQETQYF. The DNA sequence is given as TGTGCCAGCAGCGTATCTTGGGCCCAAGAGACCCAGTACTTC.